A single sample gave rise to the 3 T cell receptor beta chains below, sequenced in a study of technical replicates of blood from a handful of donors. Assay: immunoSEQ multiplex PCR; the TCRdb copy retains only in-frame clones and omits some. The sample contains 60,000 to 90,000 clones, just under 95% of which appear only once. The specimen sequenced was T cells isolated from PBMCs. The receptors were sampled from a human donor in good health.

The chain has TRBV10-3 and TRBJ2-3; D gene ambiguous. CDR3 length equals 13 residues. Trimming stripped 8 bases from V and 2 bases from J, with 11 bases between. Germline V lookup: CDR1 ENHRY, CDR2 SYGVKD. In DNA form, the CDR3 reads TGTGCCATCCTAGAGGAGTTCACAGATACGCAGTATTTT. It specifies CAILEEFTDTQYF.

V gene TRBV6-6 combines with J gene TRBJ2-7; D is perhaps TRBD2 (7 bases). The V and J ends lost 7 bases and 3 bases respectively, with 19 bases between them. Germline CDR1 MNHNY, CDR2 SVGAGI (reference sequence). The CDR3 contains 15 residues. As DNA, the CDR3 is TGTGCCAGCACCCCGACTAGCCAGGGGCTCTACGAGCAGTACTTC. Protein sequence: CASTPTSQGLYEQYF.

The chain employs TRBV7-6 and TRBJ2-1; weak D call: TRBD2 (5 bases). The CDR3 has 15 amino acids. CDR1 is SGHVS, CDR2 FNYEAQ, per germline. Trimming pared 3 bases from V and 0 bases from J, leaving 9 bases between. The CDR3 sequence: CASSFSSSSYNEQFF. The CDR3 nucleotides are TGTGCCAGCAGCTTCTCTAGCAGCTCCTACAATGAGCAGTTCTTC. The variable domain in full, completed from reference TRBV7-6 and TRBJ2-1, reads GAGVSQSPRYKVTKRGQDVALRCDPISGHVSLYWYRQALGQGPEFLTYFNYEAQQDKSGLPNDRFSAERPEGSISTLTIQRTEQRDSAMYRCASSFSSSSYNEQFFGPGTRLTVL.